Each of the 15 T cell receptor beta chains below was sequenced from the same sample in a study of shared clonotypes between healthy human individuals. Sequencing used immunoSEQ multiplex PCR; TCRdb keeps in-frame clones, though not all of them. The repertoire holds some 470,000 clones, with 76% as singletons. The material sequenced was PBMCs. These receptors were collected from a woman aged 40 to 50 in good health. Some clones in this sample may be carry-over from other donors' samples.

This clone was counted at least ten times. The chain recombines TRBV28 with TRBJ1-1; D is uncertain. CDR1 MDHEN and CDR2 SYDVKM come from the germline V gene. The V gene lost 3 bases and the J gene lost 10 bases, with 12 bases spanning the gap. The CDR3 is 12 residues long. CDR3 DNA: TGTGCCAGCAGTTTGACCCCAAAGCGAGCTTTCTTT. It specifies CASSLTPKRAFF.

This chain connects TRBV19 to TRBJ2-7; D is uncertain. CDR1 LNHDA and CDR2 SQIVND come from the germline V gene (reference sequence). The V end was cut by 8 bases, the J end by 1 base, with 12 bases between. The CDR3 consists of 13 residues. The CDR3 coding sequence is TGTGCCAGTTCGGCAGCACATTCCTACGAGCAGTACTTC. It specifies CASSAAHSYEQYF. Full variable domain (missing parts from reference TRBV19 and TRBJ2-7): DGGITQSPKYLFRKEGQNVTLSCEQNLNHDAMYWYRQDPGQGLRLIYYSQIVNDFQKGDIAEGYSVSREKKESFPLTVTSAQKNPTAFYLCASSAAHSYEQYFGPGTRLTVT.

This sequence joins TRBV7-3 and TRBJ2-3, with D possibly TRBD1 on 5 matching bases. Trimming removed 2 bases at V and 0 bases at J, with 12 bases between. The V gene's germline CDR1 is SGHTA and CDR2 FQGTGA. The CDR3 covers 16 residues. The CDR3, as DNA: TGTGCCAGCAGCTTATGGCGGACATCTAGCACAGATACGCAGTATTTT. Protein sequence: CASSLWRTSSTDTQYF.

The DNA for the CDR3 is TGTGCCAGCAGGTTCGGACAGCGGATCTCTGAAGCTTTCTTT. This encodes CASRFGQRISEAFF. The V and J genes are TRBV2 and TRBJ1-1; D is perhaps TRBD1 (6 bases). Germline values: CDR1 SNHLY, CDR2 FYNNEI. The ends were cut back, 6 bases at V and 6 bases at J, with 17 bases in the middle. The CDR3 has 14 amino acids.

In regard to this clone: With a far larger clone one base away, a read error is the likely cause. This sequence joins TRBV30 and TRBJ2-6, with D tentatively TRBD1 (5 bases). There are 18 residues in the CDR3. Germline CDR1 reads GTSNPN; CDR2 reads SVGIG (reference sequence). The CDR3, as DNA: TGTGCCTGGAGTGTAGACCAGGGTTCATACTCTGGGGCCAACGCCCTGACTTTC. This codes for CAWSVDQGSYSGANALTF.

This rearrangement joins TRBV9 to TRBJ2-2, with D uncertain. CDR1 is SGDLS, CDR2 YYNGEE, per germline. CDR3 length equals 14 residues. Trimming took 0 bases from V and 8 from J, leaving 11 bases between them. CDR3 protein: CASSVDSPSGELFF. CDR3 DNA sequence: TGTGCCAGCAGCGTAGATTCGCCTTCGGGGGAGCTGTTTTTT.

V is TRBV29-1 and J is TRBJ1-1; TRBD1 matches at 7 bases. CDR1 SQVTM and CDR2 ANQGSEA come from the germline V gene. CDR3 size: 13 residues. V lost 6 bases to trimming and J lost 4 bases; unmatched junction nucleotides: 8. CDR3 protein: CSVSTGASTEAFF. CDR3 nucleotides: TGCAGCGTCTCCACAGGGGCCAGCACTGAAGCTTTCTTT.

J is TRBJ2-1 and V is TRBV7-8, with D tentatively TRBD1 or TRBD2 (6 bases each). Germline-derived CDR1 and CDR2 are SGHVS and FQNEAQ. The CDR3 contains 16 residues. V was shortened by 8 bases and J by 4 bases, with 21 bases between the two germline ends. CDR3 region: CASLGGRLANYNEQFF. The DNA for the CDR3 is TGTGCCAGCCTTGGGGGGCGCCTAGCTAATTACAATGAGCAGTTCTTC.

V usage is TRBV6-5 and J usage is TRBJ1-2; D is undetermined. The length of the CDR3 is 13 residues. The germline CDR1 and CDR2 sequences are MNHEY and SVGAGI. Deletions cut 2 bases from V and 8 bases from J, with 12 bases between. In DNA form, the CDR3 reads TGTGCCAGCAGTTACAATCGTGCTTCGGGCTACACCTTC. This codes for CASSYNRASGYTF.

The J gene is TRBJ2-5, the V gene TRBV30, with 10 bases fitting TRBD2. CDR1 is GTSNPN, CDR2 SVGIG, per germline (reference sequence). V was pared by 5 bases and J by 4 bases, with 4 bases of the junction left unmatched. The CDR3 is 13 amino acids. CDR3 sequence: CAWEREGGETQYF. CDR3 coding DNA: TGTGCCTGGGAGCGGGAGGGGGGAGAGACCCAGTACTTC.

This chain connects TRBV7-2 to TRBJ1-2, with TRBD1 matching 9 bases. Trimming took 5 bases from V and 7 from J; bases not matched to a gene: 11. The CDR3 sequence is 15 residues long. Germline V gives CDR1 SGHTA, CDR2 FQGNSA. DNA of the CDR3: TGTGCCAGCAGCGCACAGGGGGCACGCTTGTCTGGCTACACCTTC. Its translation is CASSAQGARLSGYTF.

The gene calls are TRBV5-6 and TRBJ1-3; D may be TRBD1 (6 bases). Trimming shortened V by 3 bases and J by 3 bases, and 16 bases separated the two germline ends. This CDR3 spans 16 amino acids. The V gene's germline CDR1 is SGHDT and CDR2 YYEEEE. The CDR3 DNA is TGTGCCAGCAGCTCTCGGACAGTCGGGATTGGAAACACCATATATTTT. This encodes CASSSRTVGIGNTIYF.

The rearrangement joins TRBV7-9 to TRBJ1-1; D uncertain. The germline CDR1 and CDR2 sequences are SEHNR and FQNEAQ (reference sequence). The CDR3 totals 12 residues. The V end was cut by 5 bases, the J end by 7 bases, with 11 bases between. CDR3 protein: CASSPDLGEAFF. Written as DNA, the CDR3 is TGTGCCAGCAGCCCGGACCTGGGTGAAGCTTTCTTT. Complete variable domain (other parts from reference TRBV7-9 and TRBJ1-1): DTGVSQNPRHKITKRGQNVTFRCDPISEHNRLYWYRQTLGQGPEFLTYFQNEAQLEKSRLLSDRFSAERPKGSFSTLEIQRTEQGDSAMYLCASSPDLGEAFFGQGTRLTVV.

The chain links TRBV2 to TRBJ2-7; D is unresolved. The CDR3 extends over 14 amino acids. Per germline, CDR1 SNHLY and CDR2 FYNNEI. The ends were cut back, 4 bases at V and 4 bases at J, with 14 bases in the middle. Here the CDR3 reads CASSGQLSEYEQYF. CDR3 bases: TGTGCCAGCAGTGGCCAGTTATCCGAGTACGAGCAGTACTTC.

The chain uses TRBV30 and TRBJ1-1, with a weak D call TRBD1 (6 bases). Per germline, CDR1 GTSNPN and CDR2 SVGIG (reference sequence). V dropped 1 base and J dropped 5 bases, with 14 bases sitting between them. The CDR3 contains 14 residues. Here the CDR3 DNA reads TGTGCCTGGAGTGCGGTCAGGGGAAGGACTGAAGCTTTCTTT. Translated: CAWSAVRGRTEAFF. The entire variable domain, with the rest obtained from reference TRBV30 and TRBJ1-1, is as follows: SQTIHQWPATLVQPVGSPLSLECTVEGTSNPNLYWYRQAAGRGLQLLFYSVGIGQISSEVPQNLSASRPQDRQFILSSKKLLLSDSGFYLCAWSAVRGRTEAFFGQGTRLTVV.